This T cell receptor (beta chain) comes out of a study of response to subunit inactivated influenza vaccine. General study findings and limits: Authors suggested each seasonal flu vaccination may recruit only limited numbers of new T cells.

One entry per CDR3 protein results from TCRdb running MiXCR on the RT-PCR reads. The table includes a few hundred thousand distinct CDR3 sequences, 6.5% to 8% detected once. This clonotype was detected a few times. The antigen is undetermined. V was pared by 5 bases and J by 7 bases, with 10 bases between. This CDR3 contains 12 residues. The chain employs TRBV12-3 or TRBV12-4 and TRBJ2-3; D possibly corresponds to TRBD1 (6 bases). This clonotype originated in a man aged 45-69 years who received an inactivated influenza vaccine. The material was PBMCs from blood, obtained roughly 24 months after vaccination. CDR3 DNA sequence: TGTGCCAGCAGTCAAGACAGGAATACGCAGTATTTT. Amino acids: CASSQDRNTQYF.